Listed below are T cell receptor beta chains from one sample, sequenced in a study of blood T cell repertoires in COVID-19. Clones were sequenced by immunoSEQ multiplex PCR, and TCRdb holds only the in-frame ones, with some missing. Of approximately 210,000 clones listed, about 89% are singletons. Sequenced input: PBMCs or T cells enriched from blood (not recorded which). Source of these receptors: a woman aged 18-29 years who had recovered from COVID-19. The CDR3 runs from the conserved cysteine through the conserved F or W. A D gene is named only where the DNA matches it firmly. Clone size is not always given. Where it is, it says once, few, many or a class for expanded clones.

size: .
J: TRBJ2-2
V: TRBV6-2/TRBV6-3
D: TRBD2
DNA: TGTGCCGGAAGCCTAGCGGGGGGGCTTTCCGGGGAGCTGTTTTTT
CDR3: CAGSLAGGLSGELFF

size: once
J: TRBJ2-7
V: TRBV29-1
D: .
DNA: TGCAGCGTTGAACAGGGGCCCGAGCAGTACTTC
CDR3: CSVEQGPEQYF

size: .
J: TRBJ1-5
V: TRBV19
D: TRBD1
DNA: TGTGCCAGCACTAGACAGGGAAGTCAGCCCCAGCATTTT
CDR3: CASTRQGSQPQHF

size: once
J: TRBJ1-4
V: TRBV28
D: TRBD1
DNA: TGTGCCAGCAGTATGCTAACGGGACAGGGAAATGAAAAACTGTTTTTT
CDR3: CASSMLTGQGNEKLFF

size: once
J: TRBJ2-1
V: TRBV5-6
D: .
DNA: TGTGCCAGCAGCTTGAAAGGGGTTGGAGAGCAGTTCTTC
CDR3: CASSLKGVGEQFF

size: .
J: TRBJ1-6
V: TRBV9
D: .
DNA: TGTGCCAGCAGCGTAGATGGTAGCAGCAATTCACCCCTCCACTTT
CDR3: CASSVDGSSNSPLHF

size: .
J: TRBJ1-1
V: TRBV2
D: TRBD1
DNA: TGTGCCAGCAGCGGGACAGTGAACACTGAAGCTTTCTTT
CDR3: CASSGTVNTEAFF

size: .
J: TRBJ1-2
V: TRBV12-5
D: .
DNA: TGTGCTAGTGGTTTAGACAGCATCTCGGTCGATGGCTACACCTTC
CDR3: CASGLDSISVDGYTF

size: .
J: TRBJ1-2
V: TRBV19
D: TRBD1
DNA: TGTGCCAGTAGTATCTTCTCCTTGACAGGGGAAGGCTACACCTTC
CDR3: CASSIFSLTGEGYTF

size: .
J: TRBJ1-2
V: TRBV7-3
D: .
DNA: TGTGCCAGCAGCCCGGGAGGGTCTAACTATGGCTACACCTTC
CDR3: CASSPGGSNYGYTF

size: .
J: TRBJ1-5
V: TRBV19
D: TRBD1
DNA: TGTGCCAGTAGTACAGGGACAGGGAAGGTCAATCAGCCCCAGCATTTT
CDR3: CASSTGTGKVNQPQHF

size: .
J: TRBJ2-1
V: TRBV9
D: TRBD2
DNA: TGTGCCAGCAGCCCTGAGGGTCGGGGGGGGCTTTGGAATGAGCAGTTCTTC
CDR3: CASSPEGRGGLWNEQFF

size: .
J: TRBJ2-1
V: TRBV11-2
D: TRBD2
DNA: TGTGCCAGCAGCCCGGACGCTAGCGGGGTTTACAATGAGCAGTTCTTC
CDR3: CASSPDASGVYNEQFF

size: .
J: TRBJ1-3
V: TRBV13
D: .
DNA: TGTGCCAGCACCAACGACAGCAATGGAAACACCATATATTTT
CDR3: CASTNDSNGNTIYF

size: .
J: TRBJ2-1
V: TRBV25-1
D: .
DNA: TGTGCCAGCAGTGATTTCGGCGGATCCTCCTACAATGAGCAGTTCTTC
CDR3: CASSDFGGSSYNEQFF

size: .
J: TRBJ1-2
V: TRBV7-9
D: .
DNA: TGTGCCAGCAGCTTTACCGAGTTTCGCGGCTACACCTTC
CDR3: CASSFTEFRGYTF

size: few
J: TRBJ2-1
V: TRBV28
D: TRBD2
DNA: TGTGCCAGCAAATCTAGCGGGGGGTCCTACTACAATGAGCAGTTCTTC
CDR3: CASKSSGGSYYNEQFF